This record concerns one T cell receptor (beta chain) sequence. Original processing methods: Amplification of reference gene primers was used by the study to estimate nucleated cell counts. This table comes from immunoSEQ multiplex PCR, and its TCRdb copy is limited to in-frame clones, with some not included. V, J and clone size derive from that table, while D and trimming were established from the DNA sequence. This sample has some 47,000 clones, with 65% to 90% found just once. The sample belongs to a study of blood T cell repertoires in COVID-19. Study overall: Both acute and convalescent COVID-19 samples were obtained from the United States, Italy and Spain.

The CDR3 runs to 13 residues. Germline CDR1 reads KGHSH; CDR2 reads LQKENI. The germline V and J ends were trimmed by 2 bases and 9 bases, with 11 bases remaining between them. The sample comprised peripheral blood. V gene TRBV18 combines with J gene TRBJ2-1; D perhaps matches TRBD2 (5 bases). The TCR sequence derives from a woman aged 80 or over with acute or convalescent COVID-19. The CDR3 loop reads CASSPDIEGEQFF. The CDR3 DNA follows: TGTGCCAGCTCACCAGACATTGAGGGTGAGCAGTTCTTC.